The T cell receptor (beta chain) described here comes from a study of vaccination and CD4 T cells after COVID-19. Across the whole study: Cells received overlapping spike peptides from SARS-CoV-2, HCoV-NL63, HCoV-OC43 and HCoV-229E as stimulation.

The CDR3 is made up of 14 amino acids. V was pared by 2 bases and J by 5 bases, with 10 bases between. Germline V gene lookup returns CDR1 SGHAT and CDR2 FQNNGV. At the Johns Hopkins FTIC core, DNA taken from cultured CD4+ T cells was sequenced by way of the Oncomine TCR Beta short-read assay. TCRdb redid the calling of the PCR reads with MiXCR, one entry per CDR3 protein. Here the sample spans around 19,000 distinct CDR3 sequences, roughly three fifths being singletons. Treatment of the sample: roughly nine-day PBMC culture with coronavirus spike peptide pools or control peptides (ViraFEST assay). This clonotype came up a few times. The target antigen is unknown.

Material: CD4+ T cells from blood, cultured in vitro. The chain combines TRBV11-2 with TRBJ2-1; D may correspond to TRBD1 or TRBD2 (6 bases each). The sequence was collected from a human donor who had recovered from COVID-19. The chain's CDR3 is CASSLRGANNEQFF. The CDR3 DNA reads TGTGCCAGCAGCTTAAGGGGGGCGAACAATGAGCAGTTCTTC.